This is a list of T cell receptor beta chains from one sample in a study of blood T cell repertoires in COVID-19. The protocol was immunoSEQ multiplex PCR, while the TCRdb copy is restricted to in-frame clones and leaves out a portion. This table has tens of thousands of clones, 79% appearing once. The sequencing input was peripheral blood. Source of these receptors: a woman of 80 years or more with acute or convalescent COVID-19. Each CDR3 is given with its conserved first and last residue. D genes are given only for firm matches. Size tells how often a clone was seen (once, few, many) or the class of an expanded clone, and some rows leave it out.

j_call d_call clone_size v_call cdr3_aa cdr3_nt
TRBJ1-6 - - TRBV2 CASSEAVRGNLHF TGTGCCAGCAGTGAAGCGGTCAGGGGAAACCTCCACTTT
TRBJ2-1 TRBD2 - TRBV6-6 CASSIGLAGGNEQFF TGTGCCAGCAGTATTGGACTAGCGGGAGGCAATGAGCAGTTCTTC
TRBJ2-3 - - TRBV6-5 CATHSTDTQYF TGTGCCACCCATAGCACAGATACGCAGTATTTT
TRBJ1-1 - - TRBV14 CASSQDLFREPFF TGTGCCAGCAGCCAAGATCTCTTCCGGGAACCTTTCTTT
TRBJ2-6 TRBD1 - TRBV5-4 CASSLAQGAGANVLTF TGTGCCAGCAGCTTGGCACAGGGGGCTGGGGCCAACGTCCTGACTTTC
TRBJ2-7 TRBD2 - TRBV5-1 CASSAGTSGYEQYF TGCGCCAGCAGCGCCGGGACTAGCGGCTACGAGCAGTACTTC
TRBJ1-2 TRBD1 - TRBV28 CASSLAGGAGYGYTF TGTGCCAGCAGTTTGGCAGGGGGCGCGGGCTATGGCTACACCTTC
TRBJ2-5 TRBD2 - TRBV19 CASSTLAGDPFQTQYF TGTGCCAGTAGTACGTTAGCGGGAGACCCCTTTCAGACCCAGTACTTC
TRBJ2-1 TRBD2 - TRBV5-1 CASRLAGGSNEQFF TGCGCCAGCAGACTAGCGGGAGGATCGAATGAGCAGTTCTTC
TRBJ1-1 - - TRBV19 CASSEMLNTEAFF TGTGCCAGTAGTGAGATGTTGAACACTGAAGCTTTCTTT
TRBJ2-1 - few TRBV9 CASSPRLSSYNEQFF TGTGCCAGCAGCCCCCGACTAAGCTCCTACAATGAGCAGTTCTTC
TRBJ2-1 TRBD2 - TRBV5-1 CASSLAAGGYNEQFF TGCGCCAGCAGCTTGGCAGCGGGAGGGTACAATGAGCAGTTCTTC
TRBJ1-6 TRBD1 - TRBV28 CASSLNGQVNSPLHF TGTGCCAGCAGCCTGAACGGACAGGTTAATTCACCCCTCCACTTT
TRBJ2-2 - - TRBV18 CASSPISGISPGELFF TGTGCCAGCTCACCTATCTCCGGGATCAGCCCCGGGGAGCTGTTTTTT
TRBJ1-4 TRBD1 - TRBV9 CASSVGPLDRGGKLFF TGTGCCAGCAGCGTAGGCCCTTTAGACAGGGGCGGAAAACTGTTTTTT
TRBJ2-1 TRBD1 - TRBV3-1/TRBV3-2 CASSLGQGGSWNEQFF TGTGCCAGCAGCCTAGGACAGGGCGGTTCGTGGAATGAGCAGTTCTTC
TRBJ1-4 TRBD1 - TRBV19 CASREDRSNEKLFF TGTGCCAGTAGGGAGGACAGGTCCAATGAAAAACTGTTTTTT
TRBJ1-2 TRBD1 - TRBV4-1 CASSLGGGGSDYGYTF TGCGCCAGCAGCCTTGGTGGAGGGGGCTCGGACTATGGCTACACCTTC
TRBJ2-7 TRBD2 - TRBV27 CASNSGSPFEQYF TGTGCCAGTAATAGCGGGAGCCCCTTCGAGCAGTACTTC
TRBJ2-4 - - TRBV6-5 CASSFSLGGIQYF TGTGCCAGCAGTTTTAGCCTAGGAGGCATTCAGTACTTC
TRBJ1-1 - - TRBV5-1 CASSLAGQDTEAFF TGCGCCAGCAGCTTGGCAGGCCAGGACACTGAAGCTTTCTTT
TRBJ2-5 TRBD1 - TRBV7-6 CASSLTGTGGGKTQYF TGTGCCAGCAGCTTGACCGGGACAGGGGGCGGGAAGACCCAGTACTTC
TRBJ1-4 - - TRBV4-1 CASSQGAGRGEKLFF TGCGCCAGCAGCCAAGGAGCGGGGCGGGGTGAAAAACTGTTTTTT
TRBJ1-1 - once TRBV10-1 CASSDEKNTEAFF TGCGCCAGCAGTGACGAGAAAAACACTGAAGCTTTCTTT
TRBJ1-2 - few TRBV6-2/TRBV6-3 CASSYRQDYGYTF TGTGCCAGCAGTTACCGGCAGGACTATGGCTACACCTTC